Below are 30 T cell receptor beta chains sequenced from a single sample in a study of beta chain features in type 1 diabetes (dated by TCRdb to the late 2010s). Summary of the overall study and its limitations: In all four CD4+ subsets, TCRB CDR3 length was moderately but significantly shorter in type 1 diabetes patients.

What these receptors recognize is not known. The library relied on the immunoSEQ multiplex PCR assay. The High Capacity cDNA Reverse Transcription Kit was used to reverse transcribe all of the isolated RNA, meaning that expressed TCRB transcripts were what got sequenced. In TCRdb, the immuneACCESS table is reduced to in-frame sequences with V and J assigned. These tables do not hold every clone; where another copy was compared, an unresolved V gene accounts for under half, and the others remain unexplained. Counted in this sample were around 100,000 clones; about 26% of them appeared once. The ten top clones hold 0.53% of the sample. Sequenced: central memory CD4+ T cells from blood. These receptors were taken from a young woman with type 1 diabetes.

The chain combines TRBV6-1 with TRBJ2-7, with TRBD2 matching 7 bases. V was clipped by 8 bases and J by 1 base; unmatched bases: 5. The CDR3 is made up of 13 amino acids. In germline, CDR1 is MNHNS, CDR2 SASEGT. DNA for the CDR3: TGTGCCAGCGGGAGGGCAGGGTCCTACGAGCAGTACTTC. Protein sequence: CASGRAGSYEQYF.

This clone was recorded a few times. The genes are TRBV2 and TRBJ2-3, with D possibly TRBD2 on 5 matching bases. Deletions cut 7 bases from V and 2 bases from J, with 16 bases between. Germline V gene lookup returns CDR1 SNHLY and CDR2 FYNNEI. The CDR3 loop spans 15 amino acids. The CDR3 sequence is CASTPQERFTDTQYF. CDR3 DNA: TGTGCCAGCACCCCCCAGGAGCGGTTCACAGATACGCAGTATTTT.

The chain employs TRBV7-2 and TRBJ2-1; D might be TRBD1 (6 bases). Germline CDR1 SGHTA, CDR2 FQGNSA. The CDR3 is 18 amino acids. Trimming took off 5 bases at V and 3 bases at J, with 23 bases between the two ends. CDR3 sequence (DNA): TGTGCCAGCAGCCTGACGGACCGAGACAGGCCTTTCTACAATGAGCAGTTCTTC. It is translated as CASSLTDRDRPFYNEQFF.

The rearrangement joins TRBV23-1 to TRBJ2-6; D possibly corresponds to TRBD1 (7 bases). TRBV23-1 has ORF status, its function being uncertain. Trimming removed 6 bases from V and 0 bases from J, with 15 bases in between. This CDR3 contains 17 residues. The CDR3 reads CASRGGQTFSGANVLTF. The DNA of the CDR3 is TGCGCCAGCAGGGGGGGACAGACTTTCTCTGGGGCCAACGTCCTGACTTTC.

This sequence joins TRBV29-1 and TRBJ2-3; TRBD2 is a possible D gene (6 bases). This CDR3 region has 14 residues. From germline, CDR1 is SQVTM and CDR2 ANQGSEA. Deletions cut 7 bases from V and 2 bases from J, with 16 bases between. The CDR3 sequence: CSAFRGEVTDTQYF. CDR3 sequence (DNA): TGCAGCGCCTTCCGCGGGGAAGTCACAGATACGCAGTATTTT.

J is TRBJ2-1 and V is TRBV11-3; maybe TRBD2 (6 bases). CDR1 SGHNT and CDR2 YENEEA come from the germline V gene. The CDR3 consists of 16 residues. Trimming removed 8 bases from V and 8 bases from J, with 25 bases in between. The DNA for the CDR3 is TGTGCCAGCCCACCTTTGGGAGTACCCTGGGGGGATGAGCAGTTCTTC. Protein product: CASPPLGVPWGDEQFF.

The sample holds a few counts of this clone. This chain uses TRBV7-2 with TRBJ2-1; 7 bases map to TRBD1. This CDR3 has 15 residues. Germline CDR1 and CDR2: SGHTA and FQGNSA. J gave up 8 bases and V 5 bases, and 12 bases lay outside the gene matches. DNA of the CDR3: TGTGCCAGCAGCCTAATGGGCAGGGGGAAGTATGAGCAGTTCTTC. It codes for CASSLMGRGKYEQFF.

This clone turned up a few times. The CDR3, as DNA: TGTGCCAGCAGCACGACTAGTACAGAGACCCAGTACTTC. Translated, it gives CASSTTSTETQYF. This chain uses TRBV27 with TRBJ2-5; maybe TRBD2 (6 bases). Trimming removed 6 bases at V and 4 bases at J, with 12 bases between. The germline V gene encodes CDR1 MNHEY and CDR2 SMNVEV (reference sequence). The CDR3 extends over 13 amino acids.

In this sample, this clone turned up many times. The V call is TRBV30, the J call TRBJ2-5; D might be TRBD2 (5 bases). Deletions cut 8 bases from V and 3 bases from J, with 10 bases between. Germline loops: CDR1 GTSNPN, CDR2 SVGIG (reference sequence). CDR3 length: 11 amino acids. CDR3 bases: TGTGCCCTAACGGAGGAAGAGACCCAGTACTTC. Translated: CALTEEETQYF.

This clone was counted between two and nine times. The chain combines TRBV29-1 with TRBJ2-3; D possibly corresponds to TRBD1 (5 bases). From germline, CDR1 is SQVTM and CDR2 ANQGSEA. CDR3 size: 15 residues. Deletions cut 6 bases from V and 0 bases from J, with 16 bases between. The CDR3 DNA follows: TGCAGCGTCCAAAAGGGGCTCCTCAGCACAGATACGCAGTATTTT. Amino acid sequence: CSVQKGLLSTDTQYF.

This clone was observed a handful of times. The V gene is TRBV16, the J gene TRBJ1-5; 8 bases match TRBD1. Germline lookup yields CDR1 KGHSY and CDR2 FQNENV. The CDR3 is made up of 18 amino acids. V trimming: 5 bases; J trimming: 5 bases; junction bases outside the gene matches: 17. The CDR3 region has the DNA TGTGCCAGCAGCGAAACAGGGGGGTGGACTGCGCTCTATCAGCCCCAGCATTTT. Encoded protein: CASSETGGWTALYQPQHF.

This chain joins TRBV6-6 and TRBJ1-3; 7 bases match TRBD1. Losses at the gene ends were 9 bases for V and 0 bases for J; bases not matched to a gene: 2. The CDR3 totals 13 residues. Germline V gene sequence: CDR1 MNHNY, CDR2 SVGAGI (reference sequence). CDR3 in amino acids: CASTGASGNTIYF. CDR3 coding DNA: TGTGCCAGTACAGGGGCCTCTGGAAACACCATATATTTT.

The chain recombines TRBV15 with TRBJ1-1; D may be TRBD1 (5 bases). CDR3 length: 15 residues. Germline CDR1 LNHNV, CDR2 YYDKDF (reference sequence). V was cut by 4 bases and J by 5 bases, with 17 bases left in between. CDR3 amino acids: CATSNRRGARTEAFF. The CDR3 coding sequence is TGTGCCACCAGCAATCGTAGGGGCGCGCGGACTGAAGCTTTCTTT.

This clone was seen a few times. The chain uses TRBV5-6 and TRBJ2-1; TRBD2 agrees at 8 bases. Trimming cost V 5 bases and J 0 bases; bases outside gene matches: 4. The CDR3 is 15 residues long. Per the germline V gene, CDR1 is SGHDT and CDR2 is YYEEEE. The CDR3 nucleotides read TGTGCCAGCAGGTTTGGACTAGCCTCCTACAATGAGCAGTTCTTC. Translated: CASRFGLASYNEQFF.

The chain combines TRBV25-1 with TRBJ2-1, with 11 bases matching TRBD2. This CDR3 region has 18 residues. CDR1 MGHDK and CDR2 SYGVNS come from the germline V gene. Trimming took 3 bases from V and 8 from J; bases not matched to a gene: 15. The CDR3, as DNA: TGTGCCAGCAGTGACCCTAATGGTAGCGGGAGGGCCCTGCATGAGCAGTTCTTC. It encodes CASSDPNGSGRALHEQFF.

The genes are TRBV5-4 and TRBJ2-3; D is perhaps TRBD2 (6 bases). In germline, CDR1 is SGHNT, CDR2 YYREEE (reference sequence). CDR3 length: 16 amino acids. Trimming pared 0 bases from V and 0 bases from J, leaving 11 bases between. The CDR3 DNA sequence: TGTGCCAGCAGCTTGGCCGGGGGTGCTAGCACAGATACGCAGTATTTT. This encodes CASSLAGGASTDTQYF.

CDR3 coding DNA: TGTGCCAGCAGGCTACAGGGGGCGCGTGGCACCGGGGAGCTGTTTTTT. Translating gives CASRLQGARGTGELFF. The chain couples TRBV2 to TRBJ2-2; 9 nucleotides line up with TRBD1. The CDR3 covers 16 residues. V lost 6 bases, J lost 4 bases, and 9 bases stayed unmatched. Germline V gene lookup returns CDR1 SNHLY and CDR2 FYNNEI.

The chain links TRBV5-8 to TRBJ2-5; TRBD1 matches at 9 bases. This CDR3 comprises 15 residues. Germline V gene data show CDR1 as SGHTS and CDR2 as YDEGEE. Unmatched junction bases numbered 9, after V lost 4 bases and J lost 5 bases. The CDR3 DNA sequence: TGTGCCAGCAGCCTAATATTACAGGGGGCCGAGACCCAGTACTTC. Protein sequence: CASSLILQGAETQYF.

The chain links TRBV5-1 to TRBJ2-3; D possibly corresponds to TRBD2 (6 bases). The CDR3 runs to 16 residues. V gave up 5 bases and J gave up 4 bases, with 20 bases separating them. Looked up from germline, CDR1 is SGHRS and CDR2 is YFSETQ. The CDR3 reads CASSYTGLPSPDTQYF. In DNA form, the CDR3 reads TGCGCCAGCAGTTATACGGGACTCCCGAGTCCAGATACGCAGTATTTT.

This chain uses TRBV9 with TRBJ2-5; tentatively, D is TRBD1 (5 bases). V was cut by 0 bases and J by 5 bases, with 14 bases left in between. There are 15 residues in the CDR3. Germline assignment: CDR1 SGDLS and CDR2 YYNGEE. This CDR3 is CASSVAAGLGETQYF. As DNA, the CDR3 is TGTGCCAGCAGCGTAGCAGCAGGGCTGGGGGAGACCCAGTACTTC.

Here the CDR3 reads CAWGGGRNQPQHF. The DNA of the CDR3 is TGTGCCTGGGGTGGAGGGCGCAATCAGCCCCAGCATTTT. The V gene is TRBV30, the J gene TRBJ1-5; no reliable D call. CDR1 is GTSNPN and CDR2 is SVGIG in the germline V gene (reference sequence). V was cut by 5 bases and J by 2 bases, with 10 bases left in between. This CDR3 is built from 13 residues.

The sample holds a few counts of this clone. The chain carries TRBV7-2 and TRBJ2-3; D is undetermined. From germline, CDR1 is SGHTA and CDR2 FQGNSA. The CDR3 is 13 amino acids. The V end lost 1 base, the J end lost 5 bases, and 7 bases lay between the germline ends. The CDR3 DNA follows: TGTGCCAGCAGCTTAGATCCGGGAGATACGCAGTATTTT. Its protein product is CASSLDPGDTQYF.

This clone has a handful of counts. V usage is TRBV7-3 and J usage is TRBJ2-3, with 9 bases identical to TRBD1. This CDR3 region has 14 residues. Trimming took 6 bases from V and 6 from J; bases not matched to a gene: 7. Germline values: CDR1 SGHTA, CDR2 FQGTGA. The CDR3 coding sequence is TGTGCCAGCAGACCACAGGGGGCGGGGGATACGCAGTATTTT. It codes for CASRPQGAGDTQYF.

The V gene is TRBV6-5, the J gene TRBJ2-3; 15 bases line up with TRBD2. Trimming at V came to 6 bases and at J to 9 bases, leaving 4 bases not matched to a gene. The CDR3 consists of 14 residues. CDR1 MNHEY and CDR2 SVGAGI come from the germline V gene. In nucleotides, the CDR3 is TGTGCCAGCAGCTTCGGACTAGCGGGAGGGACGCAGTATTTT. Amino acids: CASSFGLAGGTQYF.

This chain connects TRBV2 to TRBJ2-7, with a possible D match to TRBD2 (5 bases). Between the trimmed V and J ends, which lost 4 bases and 9 bases, there was a span of 22 bases. The CDR3 totals 15 residues. Germline CDR1 and CDR2: SNHLY and FYNNEI. In DNA, the CDR3 is TGTGCCAGCAGTGTTACCTCCTCTACGAGCGCGGGGCAGTACTTC. This sequence encodes CASSVTSSTSAGQYF.

This rearrangement joins TRBV5-4 to TRBJ2-5, with unresolved D. Deletions cut 1 base from V and 2 bases from J, with 3 bases between. Per germline, CDR1 SGHNT and CDR2 YYREEE (reference sequence). The CDR3 totals 12 residues. The CDR3 spells CASSLTQETQYF. DNA of the CDR3: TGTGCCAGCAGCTTGACACAAGAGACCCAGTACTTC.

This chain uses TRBV5-1 with TRBJ2-1; 8 nucleotides agree with TRBD2. Germline V gene lookup returns CDR1 SGHRS and CDR2 YFSETQ. CDR3 length equals 14 residues. The J segment lost 9 bases and the V segment lost 4 bases, leaving 9 bases of the junction unmatched. As DNA, the CDR3 is TGCGCCAGCAGCCCCCCGACTAGCGAAGGTGAGCAGTTCTTC. Translated, it gives CASSPPTSEGEQFF. The full variable domain, its missing parts supplied by reference TRBV5-1 and TRBJ2-1, is KAGVTQTPRYLIKTRGQQVTLSCSPISGHRSVSWYQQTPGQGLQFLFEYFSETQRNKGNFPGRFSGRQFSNSRSEMNVSTLELGDSALYLCASSPPTSEGEQFFGPGTRLTVL.

This chain's CDR3 is CATRGASGDSGANVLTF. Here the CDR3 DNA reads TGTGCCACCAGGGGGGCTAGCGGTGACTCTGGGGCCAACGTCCTGACTTTC. The chain links TRBV28 to TRBJ2-6; D may correspond to TRBD1 or TRBD2 (7 bases each). The CDR3 has 17 residues. The germline V and J ends were trimmed by 10 bases and 0 bases, with 19 bases remaining between them. Germline CDR1 and CDR2: MDHEN and SYDVKM.

The V and J genes are TRBV2 and TRBJ1-1, with D possibly being TRBD1 (6 bases). The CDR3 sequence is 13 residues long. Germline CDR1 is SNHLY and CDR2 is FYNNEI. V shed 6 bases and J shed 1 base, with 9 bases lying between them. The DNA for the CDR3 is TGTGCCAGCAGAGGACAGTGGAACACTGAAGCTTTCTTT. Its translation: CASRGQWNTEAFF. The full variable domain, in which reference TRBV2 and TRBJ1-1 provide the parts outside the CDR3, is EPEVTQTPSHQVTQMGQEVILRCVPISNHLYFYWYRQILGQKVEFLVSFYNNEISEKSEIFDDQFSVERPDGSNFTLKIRSTKLEDSAMYFCASRGQWNTEAFFGQGTRLTVV.

In nucleotides, the CDR3 is TGTGCCAGCAGCTTAGTGGGGACAGCGAACACTGAAGCTTTCTTT. Protein: CASSLVGTANTEAFF. The rearrangement links TRBV11-3 to TRBJ1-1, with 7 nucleotides matching TRBD1. The V and J ends lost 1 base and 1 base, in that order; junction bases with no gene match: 3. This CDR3 region has 15 residues. Germline-derived CDR1 and CDR2 are SGHNT and YENEEA.